These 17 T cell receptor beta chains came from one sample sequenced in a study of Tregs in tolerant kidney transplant recipients. TCRdb keeps only in-frame clones here, not all; method: immunoSEQ multiplex PCR. This sample has around 85,000 clones, with 91% found just once. Sequenced material: Tregs from blood, taken before the transplant. The source of these receptors is a human donor who received a combined kidney and bone marrow transplant.

In this sample, this clone turned up once. V and J are TRBV6-6 and TRBJ2-7; D may be TRBD1 or TRBD2 (5 bases each). CDR1 is MNHNY, CDR2 SVGAGI, per germline (reference sequence). Trimming took off 0 bases at V and 2 bases at J, with 8 bases between the two ends. There are 14 residues in the CDR3. The CDR3 loop is CASSYSGVPYEQYF. In DNA, the CDR3 is TGTGCCAGCAGTTACTCGGGGGTTCCCTACGAGCAGTACTTC.

This chain joins TRBV19 and TRBJ2-1, with TRBD1 matching 11 bases. V gave up 6 bases and J gave up 5 bases; unmatched junction bases: 6. Looked up from germline, CDR1 is LNHDA and CDR2 is SQIVND (reference sequence). The CDR3 extends over 15 amino acids. The CDR3 nucleotides are TGTGCCAGTAGGCCCGGACAGGGGGCCGACAATGAGCAGTTCTTC. It specifies CASRPGQGADNEQFF.

V gene TRBV15 combines with J gene TRBJ1-5; 9 bases line up with TRBD1. This CDR3 region has 16 residues. After removal of 3 bases from V and 7 bases from J, the junction contained 10 bases not matched to a gene. Looked up from germline, CDR1 is LNHNV and CDR2 is YYDKDF (reference sequence). The CDR3 loop is CATSRRWGQGGQPQHF. CDR3 nucleotide sequence: TGTGCCACCAGCAGGAGATGGGGACAGGGTGGCCAGCCCCAGCATTTT.

This sequence joins TRBV11-3 and TRBJ2-3, with 7 bases identical to TRBD1. Germline loops: CDR1 SGHNT, CDR2 YENEEA. J was trimmed by 5 bases and V by 5 bases; bases with no gene match: 7. This CDR3 has 14 residues. CDR3 bases: TGTGCCAGCAGCAGTCAGGGGGATAGAGATACGCAGTATTTT. Amino acid sequence: CASSSQGDRDTQYF. The whole variable domain, filled in from reference TRBV11-3 and TRBJ2-3, reads EAGVVQSPRYKIIEKKQPVAFWCNPISGHNTLYWYLQNLGQGPELLIRYENEEAVDDSQLPKDRFSAERLKGVDSTLKIQPAELGDSAVYLCASSSQGDRDTQYFGPGTRLTVL.

The rearrangement links TRBV19 to TRBJ2-5, with 10 bases lining up with TRBD2. The J call may be incorrect, as the DNA end agrees better with TRBJ2-7. This CDR3 is built from 15 residues. The germline V gene has CDR1 LNHDA and CDR2 SQIVND (reference sequence). The CDR3 region is CASSKWTSGVYEQYF. CDR3 DNA sequence: TGTGCCAGTAGTAAATGGACTAGCGGCGTTTACGAGCAGTACTTC.

The chain links TRBV30 to TRBJ2-7; 10 positions agree with TRBD1. J gave up 3 bases and V 7 bases, and 6 bases lay outside the gene matches. The length of the CDR3 is 13 residues. Germline CDR1 reads GTSNPN; CDR2 reads SVGIG (reference sequence). The CDR3 coding sequence is TGTGCCTCGGGGGGACAGGGGAACTACGAGCAGTACTTC. It codes for CASGGQGNYEQYF.

The chain links TRBV19 to TRBJ2-2; D gene ambiguous. Germline CDR1 reads LNHDA; CDR2 reads SQIVND (reference sequence). This CDR3 region has 11 residues. V lost 5 bases to trimming and J lost 6 bases, with 4 bases between them. CDR3 nucleotide sequence: TGTGCCAGTAGTCGGGCCGGGGAGCTGTTTTTT. This gives the protein CASSRAGELFF.

The gene calls are TRBV28 and TRBJ2-7, with TRBD1 matching over 7 bases. Germline CDR1 reads MDHEN; CDR2 reads SYDVKM. The CDR3 is made up of 13 amino acids. V shed 6 bases, J shed 3 bases, and the junction held 5 bases outside the gene matches. Written as DNA, the CDR3 is TGTGCCAGCAGAACGACAGGGTTCTACGAGCAGTACTTC. Protein sequence: CASRTTGFYEQYF.

This clone occurred once. This chain connects TRBV7-9 to TRBJ2-1; a possible D gene is TRBD2 (6 bases). The length of the CDR3 is 17 residues. CDR1 and CDR2 from the germline V gene are SEHNR and FQNEAQ (reference sequence). V lost 5 bases and J lost 8, with 25 bases in between. CDR3 nucleotide sequence: TGTGCCAGCAGCCCATCAGGGATCGGGGGAGTCCCTCATGAGCAGTTCTTC. It translates to CASSPSGIGGVPHEQFF.

V and J are TRBV7-2 and TRBJ2-2; 9 nucleotides agree with TRBD2. Germline loops: CDR1 SGHTA, CDR2 FQGNSA. Trimming cost V 5 bases and J 0 bases; bases outside gene matches: 1. This CDR3 is built from 15 residues. The CDR3 is CASSRTSANTGELFF. The DNA of the CDR3 is TGTGCCAGCAGCCGGACTAGCGCGAACACCGGGGAGCTGTTTTTT.

The chain links TRBV28 to TRBJ2-1; D is possibly TRBD2 (7 bases). The CDR3 is 16 residues long. With 3 bases removed from V and 8 bases from J, the gap between germline ends came to 20 bases. Per the germline V gene, CDR1 is MDHEN and CDR2 is SYDVKM. This CDR3 reads CASSFPDAGASYEQFF. The CDR3, as DNA: TGTGCCAGCAGTTTCCCCGACGCGGGGGCGTCCTATGAGCAGTTCTTC.

The J gene is TRBJ2-1, the V gene TRBV6-4; 10 nucleotides match TRBD2. From germline, CDR1 is MRHNA and CDR2 SNTAGT. Losses at the gene ends were 4 bases for V and 10 bases for J; bases not matched to a gene: 13. CDR3 length: 16 amino acids. The CDR3 nucleotides read TGTGCCAGCAGTGCGGAATGGACTAGCGGAGGGGGGGAGCAGTTCTTC. Translating gives CASSAEWTSGGGEQFF.

Written as DNA, the CDR3 is TGTGCCAGCAGCCGATCACCAGGGGGATCCGATACGCAGTATTTT. Its translation is CASSRSPGGSDTQYF. The J gene is TRBJ2-3, the V gene TRBV7-2; 7 positions match TRBD1. The CDR3 consists of 15 residues. J gave up 6 bases and V 5 bases, and 11 bases lay outside the gene matches. The germline gives CDR1 SGHTA, CDR2 FQGNSA.

This sequence joins TRBV28 and TRBJ1-4; tentative D call: TRBD1 (5 bases). The length of the CDR3 is 16 residues. Germline CDR1 is MDHEN and CDR2 is SYDVKM. The ends were cut back, 2 bases at V and 5 bases at J, with 15 bases in the middle. Here the CDR3 reads CASSLNLGDGNEKLFF. The CDR3 DNA sequence: TGTGCCAGCAGTTTAAATTTGGGGGACGGCAATGAAAAACTGTTTTTT.

V gene TRBV28 combines with J gene TRBJ1-5; 9 bases match TRBD1. Germline-derived CDR1 and CDR2 are MDHEN and SYDVKM. J was trimmed by 3 bases and V by 6 bases; bases with no gene match: 6. The CDR3 consists of 15 residues. CDR3 in amino acids: CASSGQGLINQPQHF. The CDR3, as DNA: TGTGCCAGCAGCGGACAGGGGTTGATCAATCAGCCCCAGCATTTT.

The chain carries TRBV7-3 and TRBJ1-3; a weak D match, TRBD1 (6 bases). The CDR3 has 20 amino acids. CDR1 SGHTA and CDR2 FQGTGA come from the germline V gene. The V gene lost 5 bases and the J gene lost 0 bases, with 26 bases spanning the gap. The CDR3 is CASSPTDSRDRLDSGNTIYF. CDR3 nucleotide sequence: TGTGCCAGCAGCCCTACCGACTCCCGCGACAGGCTAGACTCTGGAAACACCATATATTTT.

The chain links TRBV5-1 to TRBJ2-2; 7 bases are shared with TRBD1. The V gene's germline CDR1 is SGHRS and CDR2 YFSETQ. The V and J ends lost 1 base and 0 bases, in that order; junction bases with no gene match: 0. The CDR3 runs 15 residues. The CDR3 region has the DNA TGCGCCAGCAGCTTGCAGGGGGCGAACACCGGGGAGCTGTTTTTT. Its protein product is CASSLQGANTGELFF.